This T cell receptor beta chain is from a study of regulatory T cells in long-lasting Graves disease. Noted time point: newly diagnosed GD, antithyroid drugs for less than 3 months. Extracted PBMC RNA gave rise to the TCR library. Findings and caveats of the study: There were preferences for TRBV28, TRBJ1-2 and TRBJ2-5 in persistent disease.

CDR3 regions were amplified by Arm-PCR using iRepertoire HTBI primers to build TCR beta libraries. TCRdb re-called the multiplex PCR reads through MiXCR, storing one row per CDR3 protein. The sample yields 500,000 to 700,000 distinct CDR3 sequences, roughly 15% seen once. This clonotype was observed many times. Its antigen is not known. CDR1 is MNHEY and CDR2 is SVGAGI in the germline V gene. The V end was cut by 0 bases, the J end by 0 bases, with 9 bases between. The CDR3 is made up of 16 amino acids. The same data also contributed to another study, on T cells in Graves' hyperthyroidism and ophthalmopathy.

Material: peripheral blood mononuclear cells (PBMCs), obtained at new diagnosis, from a patient treated with antithyroid drugs. V and J are TRBV6-5 and TRBJ1-5, with D unresolved. The clonotype comes from a woman aged 25 to 45 with Graves disease. The CDR3 DNA reads as TGTGCCAGCAGTTACTCGGGAAGTTATAGCAATCAGCCCCAGCATTTT. Translating gives CASSYSGSYSNQPQHF.